This T cell receptor beta chain comes out of a study of beta chain features in type 1 diabetes. Across the study: Cell yields, age and gender were similar between patients and healthy donors.

From germline, CDR1 is MDHEN and CDR2 SYDVKM. With 6 bases removed from V and 3 bases from J, the gap between germline ends came to 12 bases. This CDR3 contains 15 residues. Via the markers CD45RO/CCR7/CD25/CD127/CD95/CD27, stem cell-like memory, regulatory, central memory and naive CD4+ cells were sorted. Every bit of the isolated RNA underwent reverse transcription, so sequencing read expressed TCRB transcripts. The data were produced by immunoSEQ multiplex PCR, yet TCRdb's version contains in-frame clones alone and is incomplete. Of under 800,000 clones listed, 15% are singletons. Study findings and constraints: Researchers caution that PCR might favor shorter templates, equally among patients and controls. The cDNA sequencing approach could over-represent high-TCR-expressing cells.

This clone has more than one count but fewer than ten. Its cognate antigen is unknown. V and J are TRBV28 and TRBJ1-6; possibly TRBD1 for D (5 bases). This sequence was found in a man in his late teens or twenties in good health. The specimen was naive CD4+ T cells from blood. CDR3 coding DNA: TGTGCCAGCAGGGTTCCAGGGTTCTATAATTCACCCCTCCACTTT. Its protein is CASRVPGFYNSPLHF. The complete variable domain, with remaining parts taken from reference TRBV28 and TRBJ1-6, reads DVKVTQSSRYLVKRTGEKVFLECVQDMDHENMFWYRQDPGLGLRLIYFSYDVKMKEKGDIPEGYSVSREKKERFSLILESASTNQTSMYLCASRVPGFYNSPLHFGNGTRLTVT.